This T cell receptor beta chain was identified in a study of blood T cell repertoires in COVID-19. CDR1 and CDR2 (germline): MDHEN, SYDVKM. Trimming cost V 6 bases and J 0 bases, with 5 bases left between them. CDR3 length equals 12 residues. This table comes from immunoSEQ multiplex PCR, and its TCRdb copy is limited to in-frame clones, with some not included. The sample consists of 100,000 or so clones, more than 65% of them appearing once. The clonotype was recovered from a man in his 70s with active or convalescent COVID-19. This chain links TRBV28 with TRBJ1-2; weak D call: TRBD1 (5 bases). What was sequenced was peripheral blood. The CDR3 loop is CASSRANYGYTF. CDR3 coding DNA: TGTGCCAGCAGCAGGGCTAACTATGGCTACACCTTC.